Presented here are 8 T cell receptor beta chains from one specimen sequenced in a study of T-cell reconstitution after alpha-beta-depleted transplantation in children. TCRbeta library preparation incorporated unique molecular identifiers. TCRdb processed the PCR reads anew with MiXCR; each CDR3 protein has one entry. The sample holds approximately 390,000 distinct CDR3 sequences, around 9.9% seen once. Sample: PBMCs from the stem cell graft donor, taken from the stem cell graft. These receptors originate from a human donor who donated a stem cell graft to a child with acute myeloid leukemia.

The V gene is TRBV11-2, the J gene TRBJ2-1; 7 nucleotides line up with TRBD1. The CDR3 loop spans 15 amino acids. V lost 4 bases to trimming and J lost 0 bases; unmatched junction nucleotides: 3. Germline values: CDR1 SGHAT, CDR2 FQNNGV. In DNA form, the CDR3 reads TGTGCCAGCAGCTGGGGACAGAGCTCCTACAATGAGCAGTTCTTC. Its translation: CASSWGQSSYNEQFF.

This chain joins TRBV18 and TRBJ2-2; perhaps TRBD2 as D (6 bases). This CDR3 spans 15 amino acids. The germline V gene encodes CDR1 KGHSH and CDR2 LQKENI. V was shortened by 5 bases and J by 7 bases, with 17 bases between the two germline ends. CDR3 sequence: CASSSQEGTVGELFF. DNA for the CDR3: TGTGCCAGCTCAAGCCAGGAGGGGACGGTCGGGGAGCTGTTTTTT.

The sample holds a few counts of this clonotype. The chain combines TRBV20-1 with TRBJ2-5, with TRBD2 as a possible D gene (6 bases). Germline CDR1 and CDR2: DFQATT and SNEGSKA (reference sequence). This CDR3 has 15 residues. Trimming cost V 6 bases and J 2 bases, with 19 bases left between them. CDR3 in amino acids: CSARNSRGDQETQYF. The CDR3 DNA reads TGCAGTGCCAGGAATTCCCGCGGGGATCAAGAGACCCAGTACTTC.

The chain recombines TRBV20-1 with TRBJ2-7; D ambiguous. Germline V CDR1 and CDR2: DFQATT, SNEGSKA (reference sequence). The V and J ends lost 0 bases and 2 bases respectively, with 11 bases between them. This CDR3 is built from 14 residues. CDR3 protein: CSARDPSETYEQYF. CDR3 sequence (DNA): TGCAGTGCTAGAGATCCCTCGGAGACCTACGAGCAGTACTTC.

This clonotype was seen many times. The chain couples TRBV9 to TRBJ2-1, with 10 nucleotides matching TRBD2. Germline V gene data show CDR1 as SGDLS and CDR2 as YYNGEE. V shed 4 bases, J shed 8 bases, and the junction held 9 bases outside the gene matches. The CDR3 has 15 amino acids. The CDR3 nucleotides read TGTGCCAGCAGCCCAGCTAGCGGGAGTGTAGATGAGCAGTTCTTC. Its translation: CASSPASGSVDEQFF.

This clonotype was counted only a few times. The chain is built from TRBV12-3 or TRBV12-4 and TRBJ1-2; 9 nucleotides line up with TRBD1. The trim removed 6 bases at V and 8 bases at J, leaving 7 bases unmatched. CDR3 size: 13 residues. In DNA form, the CDR3 reads TGTGCCAGCAGGCTGGGACAGGGATGCGGCTACACCTTC. Its translation is CASRLGQGCGYTF.

The J gene is TRBJ2-1, the V gene TRBV29-1; either TRBD1 or TRBD2 may fit D (5 bases each). The CDR3 totals 15 residues. Germline lookup yields CDR1 SQVTM and CDR2 ANQGSEA. The V end lost 7 bases, the J end lost 5 bases, and 21 bases lay between the germline ends. The CDR3 sequence is CSANARDQLDNEQFF. CDR3 in DNA: TGCAGCGCTAATGCCCGGGACCAGCTGGACAATGAGCAGTTCTTC.

The rearrangement joins TRBV5-1 to TRBJ2-2; no reliable D call. The CDR3 contains 13 residues. The germline gives CDR1 SGHRS, CDR2 YFSETQ. Trimming pared 7 bases from V and 1 base from J, leaving 8 bases between. The chain's CDR3 is CASYLGNTGELFF. CDR3 DNA: TGCGCCAGCTACCTTGGGAACACCGGGGAGCTGTTTTTT.